This T cell receptor (beta chain) derives from a study of human T cells and chemical hapten exposure. The time point: pre-sensitization, week 0. Treatment given: therapeutic diphenylcyclopropenone sensitization with weekly scalp DPC. TCRdb analysed the RACE reads with MiXCR anew, one entry per CDR3 protein. The data contain about 120,000 distinct CDR3 sequences, 13% of them singletons. In germline, CDR1 is MDHEN, CDR2 SYDVKM. V gave up 8 bases and J gave up 4 bases; unmatched junction bases: 13. This CDR3 is built from 15 residues. This sequence joins TRBV28 and TRBJ2-7; TRBD1 matches at 8 bases. The TCR originated in a woman between 18 and 30 years old with alopecia areata. Some clones in this sample may be carry-over from other donors' samples. The sequencing here drew on whole blood, taken in connection with sensitization to the hapten diphenylcyclopropenone (DPC). The CDR3 region is CASVSHSTGEYEQYF. The CDR3 DNA reads TGTGCCAGCGTATCCCACTCGACAGGGGAGTACGAGCAGTACTTC.